This T cell receptor beta chain was recovered during a study of blood T cell repertoires in COVID-19. Overall study: Sites across the United States, Italy and Spain contributed samples from acute and convalescent COVID-19.

CDR3 size: 15 residues. Germline V CDR1 and CDR2: SGHNT, YYREEE (reference sequence). V lost 2 bases, J lost 2 bases, and 7 bases stayed unmatched. Residents of 20 to 25 US areas, aged roughly 18 to 95 years, made up the participants. Participant-given clinical history determined each cohort assignment. Authors' analysis steps: Counts of nucleated cells, estimated from reference gene primer amplification, were obtained. Assay: immunoSEQ multiplex PCR; the TCRdb copy retains only in-frame clones and omits some. V, J and clone size are those of that table, while D and trimming were read from the DNA. This table holds a few hundred thousand clones, approximately 80% found once.

The J gene is TRBJ2-7, the V gene TRBV5-4; TRBD1 matches at 7 bases. The sequence was collected from a man aged 30 to 45 with acute COVID-19. The sequenced sample consisted of PBMCs or T cells enriched from blood (not recorded which). The CDR3 nucleotides read TGTGCCAGCAGCTTTAAGGGACAGACCCCCTACGAGCAGTACTTC. Translated: CASSFKGQTPYEQYF. The full variable domain, in which reference TRBV5-4 and TRBJ2-7 provide the parts outside the CDR3, is ETGVTQSPTHLIKTRGQQVTLRCSSQSGHNTVSWYQQALGQGPQFIFQYYREEENGRGNFPPRFSGLQFPNYSSELNVNALELDDSALYLCASSFKGQTPYEQYFGPGTRLTVT.